This T cell receptor (beta chain) was captured in a study of long-term antiretroviral therapy in people with HIV. The overall study: The 2015 immediate-ART recommendation was preceded by the earliest samples by about a decade. Study findings and constraints: Clones that had undergone expansion before ART prevailed in the repertoire throughout all time points. Whereas controls had wider CDR3 length ranges, HIV repertoires had narrower ones. Subsequent to ART, diversity was augmented yet persisted below that of transplant donor controls.

Sequencing relied on immunoSEQ assay v3.0, run at survey level. Only in-frame clones appear in the TCRdb table, and some are missing; sequencing was by immunoSEQ multiplex PCR. The data show about 17,000 clones, with 79% seen just once and 9.5% to 14% held by the top ten. Germline CDR1 and CDR2: MNHNS and SASEGT. V was trimmed by 2 bases and J by 5 bases, leaving 6 bases between them. The CDR3 is made up of 12 amino acids. Of note for this clone: What it binds is unknown.

This chain joins TRBV6-1 and TRBJ2-5; D is uncertain. The sequencing used unsorted PBMCs, collected 2.3 years after starting antiretroviral therapy. This TCR was sampled from a middle-aged woman with HIV. CDR3 sequence reads: CASSESWETQYF. CDR3 DNA: TGTGCCAGCAGTGAAAGCTGGGAGACCCAGTACTTC.